This T cell receptor beta chain was observed in a study of blood T cell repertoires in COVID-19. About the study: Whether acute or convalescent, the COVID-19 samples came from the United States, Italy and Spain. T cells, B-cell-depleted T cells, or PBMCs provided the cDNA or gDNA that served as material.

V was clipped by 7 bases and J by 1 base, with 5 bases between them. The CDR3 runs 10 residues. In germline, CDR1 is DFQATT, CDR2 SNEGSKA (reference sequence). In the source study's methods: Amplification from reference gene primers served as the basis for estimated nucleated cell counts. Clones were read by immunoSEQ multiplex PCR, and TCRdb kept only the in-frame ones, dropping some. Clone size and V and J calls were adopted from that table, with D and trimming inferred from the DNA. The repertoire includes a few hundred thousand clones, around 85% of them detected once, and roughly 5% sits in the top ten.

Source material: peripheral blood. The V call is TRBV20-1, the J call TRBJ2-7; the D gene is possibly TRBD2 (5 bases). The sequence came from a human donor in a cohort sampled during active COVID-19. Here the CDR3 DNA reads TGCAGTGGAGGGTCCTACGAGCAGTACTTC. This encodes CSGGSYEQYF.